This paragraph reports one T cell receptor beta chain. The CDR3 is 11 residues long. In germline, CDR1 is SQVTM, CDR2 ANQGSEA. V shed 8 bases and J shed 6 bases, with 12 bases lying between them. Clones were read by immunoSEQ multiplex PCR, and TCRdb kept only the in-frame ones, dropping some. Of millions of clones in the sample, around nine tenths are singletons; the top ten hold about 0.13%. The data belong to a study of shared clonotypes between healthy human individuals. As for the study in general: Each donor's CD8 memory used one plate, CD8 naive two, each CD4 subset three.

The TCR originated in a man between 18 and 35 years old in good health. The chain joins TRBV29-1 to TRBJ2-3, with D tentatively TRBD1 (5 bases). Sequencing was performed on naive CD4+ T cells sorted from blood. Regarding subset: CD45RA+ positively selected. CDR3 in DNA: TGCAGCTCAAAGCAGGGTGATACGCAGTATTTT. Translating gives CSSKQGDTQYF.